The clone carrying this TCR beta chain was recorded many times. Diagnosis of hyperthyroidism was new in patients aged 18 to 65, and its duration was under 2 months. The diagnostic basis comprised clinical symptoms, serum thyroxine and TRAb, thyroid ultrasound and orbital computed tomography. This sample was included in a study of T cells in Graves' hyperthyroidism and ophthalmopathy. This CDR3 comprises 14 residues. The germline V gene has CDR1 ENHRY and CDR2 SYGVKD. The J segment lost 6 bases and the V segment lost 3 bases, leaving 7 bases of the junction unmatched. There were TCR beta CDR3 regions amplified from RNA transcripts. With the HTBI primer set, the TCR CDR3 went through a first round of RT-PCR. Each CDR3 protein is one row after TCRdb ran MiXCR on the multiplex PCR reads. The sample lists hundreds of thousands of distinct CDR3 sequences, roughly 37% occurring once.

This clonotype was obtained from a man between 18 and 29 years old with Graves' hyperthyroidism. Sequencing was done on a sample of blood. This chain uses TRBV10-3 with TRBJ2-7; 8 bases are shared with TRBD2. CDR3 DNA sequence: TGTGCCATCAGTGAAGAACTAGCGGCTCTCGAGCAGTACTTC. Protein sequence: CAISEELAALEQYF.